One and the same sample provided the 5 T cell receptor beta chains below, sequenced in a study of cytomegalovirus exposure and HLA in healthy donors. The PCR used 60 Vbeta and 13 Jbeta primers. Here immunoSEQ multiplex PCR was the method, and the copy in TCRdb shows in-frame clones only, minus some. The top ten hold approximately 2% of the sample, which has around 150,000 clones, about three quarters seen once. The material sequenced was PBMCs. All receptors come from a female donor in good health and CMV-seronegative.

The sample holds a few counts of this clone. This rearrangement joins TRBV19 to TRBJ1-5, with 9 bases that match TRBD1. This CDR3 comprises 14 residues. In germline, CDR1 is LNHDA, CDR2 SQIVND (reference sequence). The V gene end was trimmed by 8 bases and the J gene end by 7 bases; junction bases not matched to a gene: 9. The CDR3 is CASRPGTGYQPQHF. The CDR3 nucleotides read TGTGCCAGTCGCCCCGGGACAGGGTACCAGCCCCAGCATTTT.

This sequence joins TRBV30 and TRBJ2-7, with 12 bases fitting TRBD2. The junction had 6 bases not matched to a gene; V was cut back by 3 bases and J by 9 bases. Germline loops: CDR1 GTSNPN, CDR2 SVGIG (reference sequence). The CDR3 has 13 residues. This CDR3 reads CAWSLAGGPAQYF. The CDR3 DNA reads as TGTGCCTGGAGCCTAGCGGGAGGGCCGGCGCAGTACTTC. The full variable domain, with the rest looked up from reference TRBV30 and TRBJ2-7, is SQTIHQWPATLVQPVGSPLSLECTVEGTSNPNLYWYRQAAGRGLQLLFYSVGIGQISSEVPQNLSASRPQDRQFILSSKKLLLSDSGFYLCAWSLAGGPAQYFGPGTRLTVT.

The CDR3: CASSYEVYTEAFF. As DNA, the CDR3 is TGTGCCAGCAGTTACGAGGTCTACACTGAAGCTTTCTTT. This chain uses TRBV6-5 with TRBJ1-1; no clear D gene. Trimming shortened V by 2 bases and J by 3 bases, and 7 bases separated the two germline ends. This CDR3 is 13 amino acids long. CDR1 and CDR2 from the germline V gene are MNHEY and SVGAGI.

CDR3 in DNA: TGTGCCAGCAGCCAAGATACGGGGACTAGCAACACCGGGGAGCTGTTTTTT. Translation: CASSQDTGTSNTGELFF. The V and J genes are TRBV4-2 and TRBJ2-2; 9 positions match TRBD2. The CDR3 runs 17 residues. Germline values: CDR1 LGHNA, CDR2 YNFKEQ. V lost 0 bases to trimming and J lost 2 bases; unmatched junction nucleotides: 4.

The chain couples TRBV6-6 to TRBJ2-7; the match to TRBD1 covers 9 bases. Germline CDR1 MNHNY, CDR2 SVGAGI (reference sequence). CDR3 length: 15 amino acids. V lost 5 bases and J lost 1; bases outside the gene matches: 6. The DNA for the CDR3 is TGTGCCAGCAGTCCCACGGACAGGGGTTCCTACGAGCAGTACTTC. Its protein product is CASSPTDRGSYEQYF.